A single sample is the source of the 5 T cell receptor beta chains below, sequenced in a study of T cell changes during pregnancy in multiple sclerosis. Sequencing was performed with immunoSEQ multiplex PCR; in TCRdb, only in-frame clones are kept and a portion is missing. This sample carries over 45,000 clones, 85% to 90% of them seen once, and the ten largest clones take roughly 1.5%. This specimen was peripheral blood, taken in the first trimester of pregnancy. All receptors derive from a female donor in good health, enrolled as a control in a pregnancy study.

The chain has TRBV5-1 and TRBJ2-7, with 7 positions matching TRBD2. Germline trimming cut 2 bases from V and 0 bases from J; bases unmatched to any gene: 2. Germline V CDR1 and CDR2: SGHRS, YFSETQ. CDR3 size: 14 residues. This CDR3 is CASSFASGSYEQYF. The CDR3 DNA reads TGCGCCAGCAGCTTCGCTAGCGGCTCCTACGAGCAGTACTTC.

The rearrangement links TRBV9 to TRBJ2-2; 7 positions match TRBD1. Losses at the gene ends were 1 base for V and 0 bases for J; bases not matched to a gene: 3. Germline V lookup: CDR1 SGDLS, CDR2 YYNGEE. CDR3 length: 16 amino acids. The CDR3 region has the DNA TGTGCCAGCAGCGTATTGACAGGGACGAACACCGGGGAGCTGTTTTTT. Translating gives CASSVLTGTNTGELFF.

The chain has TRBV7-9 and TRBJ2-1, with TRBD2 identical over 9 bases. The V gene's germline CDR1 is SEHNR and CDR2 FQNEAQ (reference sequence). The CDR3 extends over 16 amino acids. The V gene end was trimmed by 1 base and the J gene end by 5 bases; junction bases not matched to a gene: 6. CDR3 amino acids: CASSLGSGSPHNEQFF. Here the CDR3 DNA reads TGTGCCAGCAGCTTAGGTAGCGGGAGCCCCCACAATGAGCAGTTCTTC. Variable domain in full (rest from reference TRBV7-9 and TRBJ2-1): DTGVSQNPRHKITKRGQNVTFRCDPISEHNRLYWYRQTLGQGPEFLTYFQNEAQLEKSRLLSDRFSAERPKGSFSTLEIQRTEQGDSAMYLCASSLGSGSPHNEQFFGPGTRLTVL.

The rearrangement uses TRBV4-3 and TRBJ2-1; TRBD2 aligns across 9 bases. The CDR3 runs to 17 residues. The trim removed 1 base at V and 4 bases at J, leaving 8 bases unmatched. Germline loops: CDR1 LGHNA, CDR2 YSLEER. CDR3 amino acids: CASSQGSGRRGYNEQFF. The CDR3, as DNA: TGCGCCAGCAGCCAAGGTAGCGGGAGAAGGGGGTACAATGAGCAGTTCTTC.

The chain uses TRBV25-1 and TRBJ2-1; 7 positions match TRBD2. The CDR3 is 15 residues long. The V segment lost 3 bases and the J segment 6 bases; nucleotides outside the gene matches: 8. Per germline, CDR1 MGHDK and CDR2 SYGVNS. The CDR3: CASSDFPTSPNEQFF. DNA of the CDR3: TGTGCCAGCAGTGATTTCCCGACTAGCCCCAATGAGCAGTTCTTC.